There are a few counts of the clone carrying this T cell receptor (beta chain). Its antigen is as yet unknown. This record comes from a study of cytotoxic CD8 clonotypes in ibrutinib-treated CLL. The study's findings and limits: Baseline clonality, higher than in age-matched healthy donors, tracked circulating CD8+ T-cell counts. Public clonotypes were uncommon and contracted or stayed stable on treatment.

Measured with immunoSEQ multiplex PCR; TCRdb has only the in-frame clones, and not every one. The sample records about 300,000 clones, approximately 67% being singletons. This CDR3 contains 14 residues. The germline gives CDR1 SNHLY, CDR2 FYNNEI. V was cut by 1 base and J by 12 bases, with 15 bases left in between. The TCR was taken from a human donor with chronic lymphocytic leukemia. V and J are TRBV2 and TRBJ1-4, with D uncertain. This specimen was PBMCs, taken after 36 months of ibrutinib treatment. CDR3 in amino acids: CASSEGNEALELFF. CDR3 bases: TGTGCCAGCAGTGAAGGGAACGAGGCATTGGAACTGTTTTTT.